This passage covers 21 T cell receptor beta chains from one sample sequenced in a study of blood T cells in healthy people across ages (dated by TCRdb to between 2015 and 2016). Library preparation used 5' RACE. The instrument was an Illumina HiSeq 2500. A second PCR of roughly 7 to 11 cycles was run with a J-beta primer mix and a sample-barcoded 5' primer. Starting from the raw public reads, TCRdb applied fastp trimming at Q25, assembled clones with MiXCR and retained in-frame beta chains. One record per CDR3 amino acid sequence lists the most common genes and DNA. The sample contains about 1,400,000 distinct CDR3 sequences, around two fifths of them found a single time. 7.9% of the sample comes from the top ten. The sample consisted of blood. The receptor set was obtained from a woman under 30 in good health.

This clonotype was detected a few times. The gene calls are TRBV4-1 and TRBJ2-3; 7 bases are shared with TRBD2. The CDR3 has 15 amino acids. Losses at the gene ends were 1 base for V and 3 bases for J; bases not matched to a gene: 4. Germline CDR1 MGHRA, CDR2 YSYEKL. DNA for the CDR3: TGCGCCAGCAGCCAAGTGGCGGGAGTTACAGATACGCAGTATTTT. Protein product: CASSQVAGVTDTQYF.

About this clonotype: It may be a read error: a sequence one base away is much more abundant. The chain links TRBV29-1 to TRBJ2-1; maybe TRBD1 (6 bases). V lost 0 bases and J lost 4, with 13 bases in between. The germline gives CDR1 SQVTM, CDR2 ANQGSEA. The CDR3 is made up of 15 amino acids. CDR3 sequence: CSVEEGASRYNEQFF. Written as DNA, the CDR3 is TGCAGCGTTGAAGAGGGGGCTAGCAGATACAATGAGCAGTTCTTC.

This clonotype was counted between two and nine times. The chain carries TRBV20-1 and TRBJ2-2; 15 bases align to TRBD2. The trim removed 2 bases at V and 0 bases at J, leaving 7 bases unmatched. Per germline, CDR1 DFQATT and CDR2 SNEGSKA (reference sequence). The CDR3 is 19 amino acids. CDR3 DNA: TGCAGTGCTAGAACACGTGGGACTAGCGGGGGGACGAACACCGGGGAGCTGTTTTTT. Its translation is CSARTRGTSGGTNTGELFF.

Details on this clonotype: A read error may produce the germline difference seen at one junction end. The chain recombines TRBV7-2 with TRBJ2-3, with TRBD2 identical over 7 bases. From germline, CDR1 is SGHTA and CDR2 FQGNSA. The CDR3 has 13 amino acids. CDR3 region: CASSPTSRDTQYF. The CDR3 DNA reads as TGTGCCAGCAGCCCGACTAGCAGAGATACGCAGTATTTT.

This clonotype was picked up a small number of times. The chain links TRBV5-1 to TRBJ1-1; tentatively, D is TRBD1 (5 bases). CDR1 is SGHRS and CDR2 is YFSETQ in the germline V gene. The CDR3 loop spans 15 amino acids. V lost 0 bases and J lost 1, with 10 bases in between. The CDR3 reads CASSLVRTTNTEAFF. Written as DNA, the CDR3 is TGCGCCAGCAGCTTGGTCCGGACAACGAACACTGAAGCTTTCTTT.

CDR3 bases: TGTGCCAGCAGCGGCGCCGGGACAGGGTGGTATGAAGCTTTCTTT. Its translation is CASSGAGTGWYEAFF. The chain combines TRBV11-2 with TRBJ1-1; TRBD1 matches at 9 bases. The junction had 11 bases not matched to a gene; V was cut back by 5 bases and J by 7 bases. CDR3 length: 15 amino acids. Germline-derived CDR1 and CDR2 are SGHAT and FQNNGV.

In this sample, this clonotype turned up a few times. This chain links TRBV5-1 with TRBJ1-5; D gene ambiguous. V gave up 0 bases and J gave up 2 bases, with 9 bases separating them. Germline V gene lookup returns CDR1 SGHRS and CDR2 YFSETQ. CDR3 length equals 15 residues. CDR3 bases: TGCGCCAGCAGCTTGGATGGGGAGGGCAATCAGCCCCAGCATTTT. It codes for CASSLDGEGNQPQHF.

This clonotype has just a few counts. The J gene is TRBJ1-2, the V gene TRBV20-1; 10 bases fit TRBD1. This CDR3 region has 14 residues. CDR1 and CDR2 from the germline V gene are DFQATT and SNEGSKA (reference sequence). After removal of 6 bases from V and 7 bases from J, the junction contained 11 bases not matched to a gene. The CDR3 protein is CSARIGTGEFGYTF. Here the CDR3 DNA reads TGCAGTGCCCGAATCGGGACAGGGGAATTTGGCTACACCTTC.

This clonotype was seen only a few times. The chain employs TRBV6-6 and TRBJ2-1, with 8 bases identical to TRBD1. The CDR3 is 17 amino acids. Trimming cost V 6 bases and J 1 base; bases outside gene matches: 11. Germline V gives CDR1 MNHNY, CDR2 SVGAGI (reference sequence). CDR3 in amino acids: CASRDSDRVVSYNEQFF. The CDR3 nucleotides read TGTGCCAGCAGAGACTCGGACAGGGTAGTATCCTACAATGAGCAGTTCTTC.

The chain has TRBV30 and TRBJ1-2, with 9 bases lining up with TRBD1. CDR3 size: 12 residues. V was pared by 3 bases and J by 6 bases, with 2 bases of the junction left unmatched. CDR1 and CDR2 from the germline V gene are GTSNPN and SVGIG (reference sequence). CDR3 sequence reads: CAWRGQGHGYTF. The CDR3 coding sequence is TGTGCCTGGAGGGGACAGGGACATGGCTACACCTTC.

The CDR3 DNA sequence: TGTGCCAGCAGCCGTTACAGGGGAACGGGCGAGCAGTACTTC. Translation: CASSRYRGTGEQYF. The rearrangement links TRBV7-2 to TRBJ2-7; 7 bases are shared with TRBD1. Germline trimming cut 5 bases from V and 6 bases from J; bases unmatched to any gene: 10. The germline CDR1 and CDR2 sequences are SGHTA and FQGNSA. The CDR3 has 14 amino acids. The entire variable domain, with the rest obtained from reference TRBV7-2 and TRBJ2-7, is as follows: GAGVSQSPSNKVTEKGKDVELRCDPISGHTALYWYRQSLGQGLEFLIYFQGNSAPDKSGLPSDRFSAERTGGSVSTLTIQRTQQEDSAVYLCASSRYRGTGEQYFGPGTRLTVT.

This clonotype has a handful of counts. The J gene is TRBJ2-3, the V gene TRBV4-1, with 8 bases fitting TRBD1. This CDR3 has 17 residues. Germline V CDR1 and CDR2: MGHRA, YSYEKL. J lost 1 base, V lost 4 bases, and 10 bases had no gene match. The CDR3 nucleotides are TGCGCCAGCAGCCTCCTGGGACAGGCGAAGGGCACAGATACGCAGTATTTT. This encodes CASSLLGQAKGTDTQYF.

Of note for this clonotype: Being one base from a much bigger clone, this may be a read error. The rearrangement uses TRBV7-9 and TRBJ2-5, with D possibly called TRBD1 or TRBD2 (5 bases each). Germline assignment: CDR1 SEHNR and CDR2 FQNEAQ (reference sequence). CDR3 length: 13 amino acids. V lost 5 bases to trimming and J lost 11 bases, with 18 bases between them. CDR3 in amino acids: CASSRGTSGEQYF. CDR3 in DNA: TGTGCCAGCAGCCGTGGGACGTCGGGTGAGCAGTACTTC. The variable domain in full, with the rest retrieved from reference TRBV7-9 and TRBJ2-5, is DTGVSQNPRHKITKRGQNVTFRCDPISEHNRLYWYRQTLGQGPEFLTYFQNEAQLEKSRLLSDRFSAERPKGSFSTLEIQRTEQGDSAMYLCASSRGTSGEQYFGPGTRLLVL.

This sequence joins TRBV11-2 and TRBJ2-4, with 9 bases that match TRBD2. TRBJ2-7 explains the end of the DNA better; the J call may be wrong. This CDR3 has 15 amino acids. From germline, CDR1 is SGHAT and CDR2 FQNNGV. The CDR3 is CASSPFAGGLDEQYF. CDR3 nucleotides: TGTGCCAGCAGCCCCTTCGCGGGGGGGCTCGACGAGCAGTACTTC.

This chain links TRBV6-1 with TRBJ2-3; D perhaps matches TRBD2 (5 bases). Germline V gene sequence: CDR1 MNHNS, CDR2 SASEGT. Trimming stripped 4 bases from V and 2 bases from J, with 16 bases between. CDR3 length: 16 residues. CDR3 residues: CASSGKRRATTDTQYF. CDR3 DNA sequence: TGTGCCAGCAGTGGAAAACGGCGGGCTACCACAGATACGCAGTATTTT.

CDR3 nucleotide sequence: TGCAGTGCTCCCCGGGTGTCGGGGAAGTCCTATAATTCACCCCTCCACTTT. It yields the protein CSAPRVSGKSYNSPLHF. The genes are TRBV20-1 and TRBJ1-6; no definite D call. The V end lost 5 bases, the J end lost 1 base, and 18 bases lay between the germline ends. CDR3 length equals 17 residues. The germline gives CDR1 DFQATT, CDR2 SNEGSKA (reference sequence).

The CDR3 loop is CASSQAWGFHGYTF. The CDR3 nucleotides are TGCGCCAGCAGCCAAGCTTGGGGGTTCCATGGCTACACCTTC. The V and J genes are TRBV4-1 and TRBJ1-2, with D tentatively TRBD1 (5 bases). CDR3 length: 14 residues. Germline V gene data show CDR1 as MGHRA and CDR2 as YSYEKL. The ends were cut back, 1 base at V and 6 bases at J, with 12 bases in the middle.

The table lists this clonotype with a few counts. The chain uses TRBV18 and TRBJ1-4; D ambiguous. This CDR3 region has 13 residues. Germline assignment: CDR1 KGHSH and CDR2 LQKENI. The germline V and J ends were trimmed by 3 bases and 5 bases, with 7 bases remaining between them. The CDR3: CASSPGLNEKLFF. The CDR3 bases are TGTGCCAGCTCACCGGGTCTCAATGAAAAACTGTTTTTT. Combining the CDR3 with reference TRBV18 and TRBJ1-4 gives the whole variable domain NAGVMQNPRHLVRRRGQEARLRCSPMKGHSHVYWYRQLPEEGLKFMVYLQKENIIDESGMPKERFSAEFPKEGPSILRIQQVVRGDSAAYFCASSPGLNEKLFFGSGTQLSVL.

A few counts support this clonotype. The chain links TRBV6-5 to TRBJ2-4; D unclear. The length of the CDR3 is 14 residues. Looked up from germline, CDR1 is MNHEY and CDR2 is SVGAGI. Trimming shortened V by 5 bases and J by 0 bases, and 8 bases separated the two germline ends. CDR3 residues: CASSPTGAKNIQYF. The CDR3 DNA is TGTGCCAGCAGTCCGACGGGAGCCAAAAACATTCAGTACTTC.

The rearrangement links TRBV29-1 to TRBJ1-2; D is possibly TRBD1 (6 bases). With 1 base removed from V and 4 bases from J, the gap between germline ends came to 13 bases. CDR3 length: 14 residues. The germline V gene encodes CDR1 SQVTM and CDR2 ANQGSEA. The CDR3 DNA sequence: TGCAGCGTTGAAGCCAGGGGAGCTACCTATGGCTACACCTTC. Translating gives CSVEARGATYGYTF.

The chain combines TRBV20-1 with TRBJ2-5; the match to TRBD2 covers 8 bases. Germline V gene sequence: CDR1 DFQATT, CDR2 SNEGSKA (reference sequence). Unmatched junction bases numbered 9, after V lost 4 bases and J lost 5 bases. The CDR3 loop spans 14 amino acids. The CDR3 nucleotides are TGCAGTGCTAACCGGGTAGCGGGGTTTGAGACCCAGTACTTC. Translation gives CSANRVAGFETQYF.